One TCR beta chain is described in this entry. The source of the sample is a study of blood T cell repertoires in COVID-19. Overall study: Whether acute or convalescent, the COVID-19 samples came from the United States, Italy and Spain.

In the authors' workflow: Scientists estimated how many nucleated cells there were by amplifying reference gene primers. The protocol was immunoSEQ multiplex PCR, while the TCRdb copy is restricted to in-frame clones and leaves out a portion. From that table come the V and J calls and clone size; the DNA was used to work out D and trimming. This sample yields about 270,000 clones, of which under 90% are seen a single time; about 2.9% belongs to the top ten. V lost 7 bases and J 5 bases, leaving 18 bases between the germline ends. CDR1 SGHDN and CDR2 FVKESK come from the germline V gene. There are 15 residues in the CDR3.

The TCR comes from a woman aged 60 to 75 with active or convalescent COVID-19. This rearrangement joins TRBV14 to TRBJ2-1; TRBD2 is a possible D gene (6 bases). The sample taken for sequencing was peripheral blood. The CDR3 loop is CASTQVMGGDNEQFF. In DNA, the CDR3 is TGTGCCAGCACCCAGGTTATGGGCGGGGACAATGAGCAGTTCTTC.